The 23 T cell receptor beta chains listed next were all sequenced from one sample in a study of blood T cell repertoires in COVID-19. Sequencing was performed with immunoSEQ multiplex PCR; in TCRdb, only in-frame clones are kept and a portion is missing. The sample shows some 88,000 clones, more than 75% of them seen only once. Sample: peripheral blood. All receptors come from a woman aged 70-85 years with acute or convalescent COVID-19.

V is TRBV30 and J is TRBJ2-1, with D possibly being TRBD2 (5 bases). In germline, CDR1 is GTSNPN, CDR2 SVGIG (reference sequence). CDR3 length: 16 amino acids. Trimming pared 3 bases from V and 5 bases from J, leaving 20 bases between. CDR3 amino acids: CAWRRPSGNHNNEQFF. In DNA, the CDR3 is TGTGCCTGGAGGCGCCCAAGCGGTAACCATAACAATGAGCAGTTCTTC. The full variable domain, rest sourced from reference TRBV30 and TRBJ2-1, is SQTIHQWPATLVQPVGSPLSLECTVEGTSNPNLYWYRQAAGRGLQLLFYSVGIGQISSEVPQNLSASRPQDRQFILSSKKLLLSDSGFYLCAWRRPSGNHNNEQFFGPGTRLTVL.

The rearrangement uses TRBV29-1 and TRBJ1-2; 9 nucleotides match TRBD1. Unmatched junction bases numbered 4, after V lost 4 bases and J lost 4 bases. In germline, CDR1 is SQVTM, CDR2 ANQGSEA. The CDR3 runs 13 residues. The CDR3: CSVGQGVIYGYTF. The CDR3 DNA sequence: TGCAGCGTTGGACAGGGGGTAATCTATGGCTACACCTTC.

The chain joins TRBV5-5 to TRBJ2-1, with D maybe TRBD2 (7 bases). V was trimmed by 2 bases and J by 4 bases, leaving 16 bases between them. The germline V gene encodes CDR1 SGHKS and CDR2 YYEKEE (reference sequence). This CDR3 is 16 amino acids long. The CDR3 sequence: CASSFLAGARYNEQFF. CDR3 DNA sequence: TGTGCCAGCAGCTTCTTGGCGGGGGCGAGGTACAATGAGCAGTTCTTC.

The chain links TRBV7-9 to TRBJ2-1, with 13 bases fitting TRBD2. The V segment lost 5 bases and the J segment 6 bases; nucleotides outside the gene matches: 4. The CDR3 is 15 residues long. Germline V CDR1 and CDR2: SEHNR, FQNEAQ (reference sequence). The CDR3 DNA is TGTGCCAGCAGCGAAGGACTAGCGGGGGTCAATGAGCAGTTCTTC. Translating it yields CASSEGLAGVNEQFF.

The rearrangement joins TRBV4-2 to TRBJ1-4; 12 bases match TRBD1. This CDR3 comprises 17 residues. CDR1 and CDR2 from the germline V gene are LGHNA and YNFKEQ. With V trimmed by 4 bases and J by 8 bases, 11 bases remained unmatched. As DNA, the CDR3 is TGTGCCAGCAGCCCTCGGGACAGGGGGCAGGTGGTAGAAAAACTGTTTTTT. Protein sequence: CASSPRDRGQVVEKLFF.

The genes are TRBV6-2 or TRBV6-3 and TRBJ2-1; 7 nucleotides line up with TRBD2. There are 14 residues in the CDR3. Trimming took 4 bases from V and 4 from J; bases not matched to a gene: 4. CDR1 MNHEY and CDR2 SVGEGT come from the germline V gene. The CDR3: CASSLASGYNEQFF. CDR3 DNA sequence: TGTGCCAGCAGTTTGGCTAGCGGATACAATGAGCAGTTCTTC.

The J gene is TRBJ1-1, the V gene TRBV5-6; 7 bases are shared with TRBD1. The germline V gene has CDR1 SGHDT and CDR2 YYEEEE. This CDR3 contains 19 residues. Trimming cost V 5 bases and J 6 bases; bases outside gene matches: 25. The CDR3 bases are TGTGCCAGCAGTCTTATTCTGGGGGAATATACAGGGGCGTCTCCTGAAGCTTTCTTT. It is translated as CASSLILGEYTGASPEAFF. The variable domain in full, completed from reference TRBV5-6 and TRBJ1-1, reads DAGVTQSPTHLIKTRGQQVTLRCSPKSGHDTVSWYQQALGQGPQFIFQYYEEEERQRGNFPDRFSGHQFPNYSSELNVNALLLGDSALYLCASSLILGEYTGASPEAFFGQGTRLTVV.

The chain carries TRBV19 and TRBJ2-1; 14 bases line up with TRBD2. V lost 10 bases to trimming and J lost 1 base; unmatched junction nucleotides: 18. This CDR3 has 20 residues. From germline, CDR1 is LNHDA and CDR2 SQIVND (reference sequence). Here the CDR3 reads CATGTSGSGYRGASYNEQFF. CDR3 nucleotides: TGTGCCACCGGGACTAGCGGGAGTGGTTATCGAGGGGCTTCCTACAATGAGCAGTTCTTC.

This chain uses TRBV28 with TRBJ1-3; D ambiguous. CDR1 and CDR2 from the germline V gene are MDHEN and SYDVKM. The CDR3 has 15 residues. V lost 6 bases, J lost 4 bases, and 16 bases lay in between. CDR3 loop: CASSHQGRGGNTIYF. The CDR3 DNA reads as TGTGCCAGCAGCCATCAAGGGCGCGGGGGAAACACCATATATTTT.

The rearrangement links TRBV6-2 or TRBV6-3 to TRBJ1-1; weak D call: TRBD1 (5 bases). V was trimmed by 0 bases and J by 4 bases, leaving 15 bases between them. CDR1 and CDR2 from the germline V gene are MNHEY and SVGEGT. The length of the CDR3 is 16 residues. The CDR3 DNA sequence: TGTGCCAGCAGTTACTCGAATCAGGGATACGGCACTGAAGCTTTCTTT. It specifies CASSYSNQGYGTEAFF.

This clone was detected only a few times. CDR3 sequence (DNA): TGTGCCAGCAGCTTAGAGACAGCTAATGAAAAACTGTTTTTT. This sequence encodes CASSLETANEKLFF. The chain recombines TRBV11-2 with TRBJ1-4; weak D call: TRBD1 (5 bases). The ends were cut back, 0 bases at V and 3 bases at J, with 5 bases in the middle. CDR1 SGHAT and CDR2 FQNNGV come from the germline V gene. CDR3 length: 14 amino acids.

The rearrangement links TRBV28 to TRBJ1-2; D call uncertain. The CDR3 is made up of 12 amino acids. V shed 7 bases and J shed 4 bases, with 10 bases lying between them. CDR1 and CDR2 from the germline V gene are MDHEN and SYDVKM. The CDR3 spells CASNGEGYGYTF. The CDR3 nucleotides read TGTGCCAGCAACGGGGAAGGCTATGGCTACACCTTC.

V and J are TRBV5-6 and TRBJ1-3, with D unresolved. The germline V gene has CDR1 SGHDT and CDR2 YYEEEE. The CDR3 extends over 11 amino acids. V lost 2 bases to trimming and J lost 8 bases, with 5 bases between them. The CDR3 region is CASSFGDTIYF. DNA of the CDR3: TGTGCCAGCAGCTTCGGGGACACCATATATTTT.

V and J are TRBV7-2 and TRBJ2-6, with 8 bases lining up with TRBD1. J was trimmed by 1 base and V by 5 bases; bases with no gene match: 10. The CDR3 spans 18 residues. CDR1 SGHTA and CDR2 FQGNSA come from the germline V gene. CDR3 in DNA: TGTGCCAGCAGCAGAGGGGGCGGACAGGGATCTGGGGCCAACGTCCTGACTTTC. It codes for CASSRGGGQGSGANVLTF.

V is TRBV5-4 and J is TRBJ2-1; 8 bases agree with TRBD2. Trimming at V came to 1 base and at J to 4 bases, leaving 10 bases not matched to a gene. CDR1 is SGHNT, CDR2 YYREEE, per germline (reference sequence). The CDR3 totals 17 residues. The CDR3 loop is CASSLRPAGGLYNEQFF. Here the CDR3 DNA reads TGTGCCAGCAGCTTGAGACCCGCGGGGGGACTATACAATGAGCAGTTCTTC.

The V and J genes are TRBV27 and TRBJ1-6, with TRBD1 identical over 9 bases. Germline CDR1 MNHEY, CDR2 SMNVEV (reference sequence). The CDR3 is made up of 16 amino acids. With V trimmed by 5 bases and J by 5 bases, 7 bases remained unmatched. CDR3 nucleotides: TGTGCCAGCAGTATGGGGACAGGGCGGGATAATTCACCCCTCCACTTT. Encoded protein: CASSMGTGRDNSPLHF.

The gene calls are TRBV6-2 or TRBV6-3 and TRBJ2-1; 8 bases are a match to TRBD2. CDR1 MNHEY and CDR2 SVGEGT come from the germline V gene. The trim removed 3 bases at V and 0 bases at J, leaving 4 bases unmatched. This CDR3 region has 16 residues. The CDR3 loop is CASSYSSGRSYNEQFF. As DNA, the CDR3 is TGTGCCAGCAGTTATTCTAGCGGGCGCTCCTACAATGAGCAGTTCTTC.

The chain is built from TRBV5-6 and TRBJ2-3; perhaps TRBD1 as D (5 bases). CDR1 SGHDT and CDR2 YYEEEE come from the germline V gene. This CDR3 has 13 residues. Trimming pared 2 bases from V and 5 bases from J, leaving 9 bases between. The CDR3 DNA is TGTGCCAGCAGCTTACAGGTTGAAGATACGCAGTATTTT. It specifies CASSLQVEDTQYF.

V gene TRBV10-3 combines with J gene TRBJ2-1, with 8 positions matching TRBD1. This CDR3 contains 15 residues. In germline, CDR1 is ENHRY, CDR2 SYGVKD. J lost 5 bases, V lost 7 bases, and 10 bases had no gene match. In DNA form, the CDR3 reads TGTGCCATCACGGACGCAGGGGGCGCCCACAATGAGCAGTTCTTC. Translation gives CAITDAGGAHNEQFF.

The chain carries TRBV19 and TRBJ2-2; possibly TRBD2 for D (5 bases). The germline V gene encodes CDR1 LNHDA and CDR2 SQIVND (reference sequence). Deletions cut 5 bases from V and 6 bases from J, with 16 bases between. CDR3 size: 15 residues. The CDR3 coding sequence is TGTGCCAGTAGTTCTACAGCGGCCGGGTCCGGGGAGCTGTTTTTT. The encoded protein is CASSSTAAGSGELFF.

This clone has only one observation. The same CDR3 arises from other DNA sequences in this sample as well. V usage is TRBV4-1 and J usage is TRBJ1-4, with 7 bases aligning to TRBD1. The J segment lost 5 bases and the V segment lost 4 bases, leaving 4 bases of the junction unmatched. Germline lookup yields CDR1 MGHRA and CDR2 YSYEKL. This CDR3 is built from 14 residues. The CDR3 nucleotides read TGCGCCAGCAGCCGGGACAGATTGAATGAAAAACTGTTTTTT. This codes for CASSRDRLNEKLFF.

The chain has TRBV11-3 and TRBJ2-5, with 12 bases matching TRBD1. The CDR3 runs 15 residues. V gave up 5 bases and J gave up 5 bases; unmatched junction bases: 6. Germline loops: CDR1 SGHNT, CDR2 YENEEA. CDR3 sequence reads: CASSPWDRGRETQYF. CDR3 coding DNA: TGTGCCAGCAGCCCCTGGGACAGGGGGCGGGAGACCCAGTACTTC.

J is TRBJ2-3 and V is TRBV5-1, with no clear D. The CDR3 is 13 residues long. V was shortened by 1 base and J by 6 bases, with 9 bases between the two germline ends. Germline V gives CDR1 SGHRS, CDR2 YFSETQ. The CDR3 region is CASSLYHGDTQYF. The CDR3 bases are TGCGCCAGCAGCTTGTACCACGGGGATACGCAGTATTTT. The full variable domain, rest sourced from reference TRBV5-1 and TRBJ2-3, is KAGVTQTPRYLIKTRGQQVTLSCSPISGHRSVSWYQQTPGQGLQFLFEYFSETQRNKGNFPGRFSGRQFSNSRSEMNVSTLELGDSALYLCASSLYHGDTQYFGPGTRLTVL.